This T cell receptor (beta chain) came from a study of blood T cell repertoires in COVID-19. Turning to the study itself: PBMCs, B-cell-depleted T cells, or T cells were the source of the cDNA or gDNA that made up the material.

As originally analysed: From reference gene primer amplification, estimates of nucleated cell counts were derived. Libraries were prepared by immunoSEQ multiplex PCR; TCRdb keeps only in-frame clonotypes and omits some of them. That table is the source of V, J and clone size, and D and trimming were worked out from the DNA. Of some 140,000 clones in the sample, over 60% are singletons; the top ten hold around 14%. Sequencing used peripheral blood. This TCR was recovered from an elderly man with acute or convalescent COVID-19.

CDR3 amino acids: CASSLLAESEQFF. The CDR3 nucleotides read TGTGCCAGCAGTTTACTAGCGGAAAGCGAGCAGTTCTTC. The chain recombines TRBV11-3 with TRBJ2-1; 8 bases line up with TRBD2. V trimming: 6 bases; J trimming: 10 bases; junction bases outside the gene matches: 8. Germline V CDR1 and CDR2: SGHNT, YENEEA. The CDR3 extends over 13 amino acids.